This note documents a single TCR beta chain sequence. The data were obtained in a study of sequential checkpoint blockade in melanoma. Looking at the study overall: First-line arms were nivolumab then ipilimumab, or the reverse, randomized 1:1.

Described treatment: randomized to nivolumab then ipilimumab (arm A) or the reverse (arm B). No patient had prior DNA-damaging chemotherapy. Using immunoSEQ multiplex PCR, the repertoire was profiled, and TCRdb retains in-frame clones only, with some absent. The table shows roughly 3,400 clones, with 24% occurring only once. The TCR sequence derives from a human donor with melanoma. The material was tumor tissue (inferred from file names), obtained from a patient given nivolumab and ipilimumab in sequence.

The CDR3 coding sequence is TGCGCCAGCAGCTTGACTCGCGGGGGGGAGACCCAGTACTTC. Translated: CASSLTRGGETQYF. V is TRBV5-1 and J is TRBJ2-5, with 8 bases lining up with TRBD2. The V gene end was trimmed by 1 base and the J gene end by 5 bases; junction bases not matched to a gene: 4. This CDR3 contains 14 residues. CDR1 and CDR2 (germline): SGHRS, YFSETQ.